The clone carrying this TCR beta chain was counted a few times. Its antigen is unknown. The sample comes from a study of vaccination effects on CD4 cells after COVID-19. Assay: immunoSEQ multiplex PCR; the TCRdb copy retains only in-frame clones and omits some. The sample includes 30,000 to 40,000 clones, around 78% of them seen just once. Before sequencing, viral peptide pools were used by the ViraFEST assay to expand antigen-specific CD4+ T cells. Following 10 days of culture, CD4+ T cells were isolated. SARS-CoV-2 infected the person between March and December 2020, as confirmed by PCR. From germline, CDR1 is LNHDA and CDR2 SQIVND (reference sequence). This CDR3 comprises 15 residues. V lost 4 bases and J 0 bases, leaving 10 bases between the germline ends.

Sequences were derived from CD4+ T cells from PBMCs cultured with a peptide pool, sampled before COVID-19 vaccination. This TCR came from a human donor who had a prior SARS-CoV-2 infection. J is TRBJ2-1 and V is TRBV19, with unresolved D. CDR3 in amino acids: CASSTSTVSYNEQFF. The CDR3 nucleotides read TGTGCCAGTAGTACTTCGACGGTCTCCTACAATGAGCAGTTCTTC. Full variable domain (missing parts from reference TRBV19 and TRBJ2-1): DGGITQSPKYLFRKEGQNVTLSCEQNLNHDAMYWYRQDPGQGLRLIYYSQIVNDFQKGDIAEGYSVSREKKESFPLTVTSAQKNPTAFYLCASSTSTVSYNEQFFGPGTRLTVL.